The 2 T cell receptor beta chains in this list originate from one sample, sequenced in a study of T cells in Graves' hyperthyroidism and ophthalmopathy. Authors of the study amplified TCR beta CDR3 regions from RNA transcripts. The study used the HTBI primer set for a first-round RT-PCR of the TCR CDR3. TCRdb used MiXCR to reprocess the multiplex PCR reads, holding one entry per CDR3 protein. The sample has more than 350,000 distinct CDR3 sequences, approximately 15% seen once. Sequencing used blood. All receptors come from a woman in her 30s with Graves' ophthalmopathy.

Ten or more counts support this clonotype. The CDR3 is CASIRRESFGNTIYF. The CDR3 DNA reads as TGTGCCAGCATCCGCAGGGAGTCTTTTGGAAACACCATATATTTT. The V gene is TRBV28, the J gene TRBJ1-3; tentatively, D is TRBD1 (5 bases). The V end lost 7 bases, the J end lost 3 bases, and 16 bases lay between the germline ends. Germline lookup yields CDR1 MDHEN and CDR2 SYDVKM. The CDR3 is 15 residues long.

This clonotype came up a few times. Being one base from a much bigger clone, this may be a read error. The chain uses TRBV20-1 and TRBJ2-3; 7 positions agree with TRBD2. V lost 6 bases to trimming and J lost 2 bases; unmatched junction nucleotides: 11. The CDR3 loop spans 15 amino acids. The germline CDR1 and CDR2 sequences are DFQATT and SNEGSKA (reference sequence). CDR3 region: CSATIAGDATDTQYF. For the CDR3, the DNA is TGCAGTGCAACCATTGCGGGGGACGCCACAGATACGCAGTATTTT.